Presented here are 27 T cell receptor beta chains from one specimen sequenced in a study. TCRdb processed the RT-PCR reads anew with MiXCR; each CDR3 protein has one entry. The sample has about 680,000 distinct CDR3 sequences; about 14% are singletons. The sample comprised memory CD4+ T cells from blood. The receptors derive from a female donor in good health, serving as a healthy control.

The chain links TRBV7-8 to TRBJ1-2; D is uncertain. The V end was cut by 2 bases, the J end by 0 bases, with 7 bases between. Germline loops: CDR1 SGHVS, CDR2 FQNEAQ. This CDR3 is built from 14 residues. In DNA form, the CDR3 reads TGTGCCAGCAGCTTAAACAGCCCTAACTATGGCTACACCTTC. Encoded protein: CASSLNSPNYGYTF.

In this sample, this clonotype turned up many times. DNA of the CDR3: TGTGCCAGCAGTTACAATAGGGGTTCACCCCTCCACTTT. Residues: CASSYNRGSPLHF. The V call is TRBV6-5, the J call TRBJ1-6; D might be TRBD1 (5 bases). The CDR3 has 13 residues. Germline loops: CDR1 MNHEY, CDR2 SVGAGI. The V and J ends lost 2 bases and 9 bases respectively, with 8 bases between them.

The J gene is TRBJ1-2, the V gene TRBV20-1; a weak D match, TRBD1 (5 bases). The V gene lost 5 bases and the J gene lost 4 bases, with 11 bases spanning the gap. The germline gives CDR1 DFQATT, CDR2 SNEGSKA (reference sequence). The CDR3 length is 12 residues. CDR3 DNA: TGCAGTGCTGCAGGGTCGGCCTATGGCTACACCTTC. Amino acids: CSAAGSAYGYTF.

In this sample, this clonotype turned up a few times. The genes are TRBV5-1 and TRBJ2-1, with 10 positions matching TRBD2. V dropped 0 bases and J dropped 3; count of bases not matched to a gene: 6. The V gene's germline CDR1 is SGHRS and CDR2 YFSETQ. This CDR3 spans 17 amino acids. The CDR3 DNA is TGCGCCAGCAGCTTGGCCACCTCTAGCGGGGGCTACAATGAGCAGTTCTTC. Its protein product is CASSLATSSGGYNEQFF. The full variable domain, in which reference TRBV5-1 and TRBJ2-1 provide the parts outside the CDR3, is KAGVTQTPRYLIKTRGQQVTLSCSPISGHRSVSWYQQTPGQGLQFLFEYFSETQRNKGNFPGRFSGRQFSNSRSEMNVSTLELGDSALYLCASSLATSSGGYNEQFFGPGTRLTVL.

The chain is built from TRBV20-1 and TRBJ1-5, with D maybe TRBD1 (5 bases). CDR3 length: 13 residues. Looked up from germline, CDR1 is DFQATT and CDR2 is SNEGSKA (reference sequence). Trimming left V 1 base short and J 6 bases short, with 10 bases between. The CDR3 DNA reads as TGCAGTGCTAGAGCGACAGCGAGTCAGCCCCAGCATTTT. Its translation: CSARATASQPQHF.

This clonotype was seen a handful of times. The rearrangement uses TRBV4-2 and TRBJ2-7, with 9 bases matching TRBD1. CDR1 is LGHNA and CDR2 is YNFKEQ in the germline V gene. With V trimmed by 0 bases and J by 3 bases, 3 bases remained unmatched. The CDR3 consists of 15 residues. In DNA form, the CDR3 reads TGTGCCAGCAGCCAAGACGGACAGGGGAGCTACGAGCAGTACTTC. It yields the protein CASSQDGQGSYEQYF.

Many counts were recorded for this clonotype. V is TRBV27 and J is TRBJ2-2; TRBD2 is a possible D gene (5 bases). Trimming took off 5 bases at V and 8 bases at J, with 15 bases between the two ends. Per the germline V gene, CDR1 is MNHEY and CDR2 is SMNVEV (reference sequence). There are 14 residues in the CDR3. CDR3 region: CASSQPHRGGELFF. CDR3 sequence (DNA): TGTGCCAGCAGTCAACCTCACCGGGGAGGGGAGCTGTTTTTT.

This clonotype was detected a few times. The chain couples TRBV5-1 to TRBJ2-3; TRBD2 matches 8 bases. V gave up 1 base and J gave up 5 bases; unmatched junction bases: 9. Germline V CDR1 and CDR2: SGHRS, YFSETQ. The CDR3 length is 16 residues. The CDR3 region is CASSLSPAGGLDTQYF. The DNA of the CDR3 is TGCGCCAGCAGCTTGTCCCCTGCGGGAGGTTTAGATACGCAGTATTTT.

The chain couples TRBV12-5 to TRBJ2-2; D is perhaps TRBD2 (6 bases). The V gene lost 7 bases and the J gene lost 9 bases, with 12 bases spanning the gap. The CDR3 spans 12 residues. Germline V lookup: CDR1 LGHNT, CDR2 FRNRAP. CDR3 amino acids: CASAWDFRELFF. The CDR3 DNA reads TGTGCTAGTGCCTGGGACTTTCGGGAGCTGTTTTTT. The full variable domain, with the rest looked up from reference TRBV12-5 and TRBJ2-2, is DARVTQTPRHKVTEMGQEVTMRCQPILGHNTVFWYRQTMMQGLELLAYFRNRAPLDDSGMPKDRFSAEMPDATLATLKIQPSEPRDSAVYFCASAWDFRELFFGEGSRLTVL.

A word on this clonotype: This may be a read error, as it is one base from a much larger clone. J is TRBJ2-7 and V is TRBV20-1; D possibly corresponds to TRBD2 (5 bases). The V gene's germline CDR1 is DFQATT and CDR2 SNEGSKA (reference sequence). This CDR3 is 14 amino acids long. V was pared by 4 bases and J by 5 bases, with 18 bases between. The CDR3 DNA reads TGCAGTGCTACCCAAACATGGATGGAGGACGAGCAGTACTTC. Amino acid sequence: CSATQTWMEDEQYF.

This clonotype was seen many times. The chain links TRBV11-2 to TRBJ1-1, with D perhaps matching TRBD1 (5 bases). In germline, CDR1 is SGHAT, CDR2 FQNNGV. CDR3 length: 14 residues. Trimming took off 6 bases at V and 4 bases at J, with 15 bases between the two ends. The CDR3 nucleotides read TGTGCCAGCAGTCCACCGGGGGGGGGCACTGAAGCTTTCTTT. Translating gives CASSPPGGGTEAFF.

This clonotype came up a few times. The V call is TRBV29-1, the J call TRBJ2-1; perhaps D is TRBD1 or TRBD2 (5 bases each). The CDR3 is made up of 11 amino acids. Germline assignment: CDR1 SQVTM and CDR2 ANQGSEA. Trimming left V 5 bases short and J 8 bases short, with 10 bases between. Here the CDR3 reads CSVPRGDEQFF. The CDR3 DNA reads as TGCAGCGTTCCACGGGGCGATGAGCAGTTCTTC.

J is TRBJ2-1 and V is TRBV27; 10 bases agree with TRBD2. CDR1 is MNHEY, CDR2 SMNVEV, per germline (reference sequence). There are 19 residues in the CDR3. V dropped 2 bases and J dropped 3; count of bases not matched to a gene: 13. The chain's CDR3 is CASSLARTAGGNIYNEQFF. CDR3 DNA: TGTGCCAGCAGTTTAGCCCGTACAGCGGGAGGGAATATCTACAATGAGCAGTTCTTC.

This clonotype was observed a few times. V gene TRBV4-1 combines with J gene TRBJ1-5; no reliable D call. Germline values: CDR1 MGHRA, CDR2 YSYEKL. The CDR3 has 18 residues. Trimming removed 0 bases from V and 3 bases from J, with 18 bases in between. The DNA for the CDR3 is TGCGCCAGCAGCCAAGATCGTAGTCGTTGGCAAAACAATCAGCCCCAGCATTTT. Encoded protein: CASSQDRSRWQNNQPQHF.

At least ten counts were recorded for this clonotype. The chain has TRBV29-1 and TRBJ2-2, with TRBD1 matching over 7 bases. J gave up 1 base and V 5 bases, and 4 bases lay outside the gene matches. This CDR3 comprises 14 residues. Germline-derived CDR1 and CDR2 are SQVTM and ANQGSEA. CDR3 in DNA: TGCAGCGTTTGGGACAGCCGGAACACCGGGGAGCTGTTTTTT. This sequence encodes CSVWDSRNTGELFF.

J is TRBJ1-2 and V is TRBV7-2; maybe TRBD1 (6 bases). Trimming left V 1 base short and J 0 bases short, with 12 bases between. There are 16 residues in the CDR3. Germline lookup yields CDR1 SGHTA and CDR2 FQGNSA. CDR3 sequence: CASSLDGTRANYGYTF. The CDR3 region has the DNA TGTGCCAGCAGCTTAGACGGGACACGAGCTAACTATGGCTACACCTTC.

This clonotype came up a few times. The J gene is TRBJ1-1, the V gene TRBV4-3; D is uncertain. Trimming left V 1 base short and J 7 bases short, with 10 bases between. CDR1 LGHNA and CDR2 YSLEER come from the germline V gene. This CDR3 has 13 amino acids. The CDR3 is CASSQGPDGEAFF. The CDR3 nucleotides are TGCGCCAGCAGCCAAGGACCAGACGGTGAAGCTTTCTTT.

This clonotype was recorded at least ten times. The rearrangement links TRBV5-6 to TRBJ2-5; D remains ambiguous. Germline values: CDR1 SGHDT, CDR2 YYEEEE. This CDR3 is 14 amino acids long. V lost 2 bases and J 1 base, leaving 9 bases between the germline ends. The CDR3 region is CASSLGTVQETQYF. Here the CDR3 DNA reads TGTGCCAGCAGCTTAGGTACGGTCCAAGAGACCCAGTACTTC.

This clonotype was seen more than once but under ten times. J is TRBJ2-5 and V is TRBV7-8; D gene unclear. The CDR3 loop spans 13 amino acids. Trimming took off 5 bases at V and 3 bases at J, with 10 bases between the two ends. CDR1 is SGHVS, CDR2 FQNEAQ, per germline. CDR3 amino acids: CASSPIREETQYF. The CDR3 DNA reads as TGTGCCAGCAGCCCAATCCGGGAAGAGACCCAGTACTTC. The full variable domain, with the rest looked up from reference TRBV7-8 and TRBJ2-5, is GAGVSQSPRYKVAKRGQDVALRCDPISGHVSLFWYQQALGQGPEFLTYFQNEAQLDKSGLPSDRFFAERPEGSVSTLKIQRTQQEDSAVYLCASSPIREETQYFGPGTRLLVL.

The sample holds many counts of this clonotype. The rearrangement links TRBV20-1 to TRBJ1-1; TRBD1 is a possible D gene (6 bases). The V and J ends lost 6 bases and 5 bases respectively, with 16 bases between them. The CDR3 is 13 amino acids. Germline V gene sequence: CDR1 DFQATT, CDR2 SNEGSKA (reference sequence). The CDR3 here is CSALPQGRTEAFF. The CDR3 DNA sequence: TGCAGTGCCCTCCCCCAGGGGAGGACTGAAGCTTTCTTT.

This clonotype has just a few counts. The rearrangement links TRBV12-3 or TRBV12-4 to TRBJ1-3; D possibly corresponds to TRBD1 (5 bases). The CDR3 runs to 16 residues. V was trimmed by 6 bases and J by 0 bases, leaving 15 bases between them. Here the CDR3 DNA reads TGTGCCAGCAGGAGGGGATGGTTGGGCTCTGGAAACACCATATATTTT. Its translation is CASRRGWLGSGNTIYF.

This clonotype was detected many times. The chain recombines TRBV7-9 with TRBJ2-2; tentatively, D is TRBD1 (5 bases). The CDR3 runs 13 residues. The ends were cut back, 11 bases at V and 0 bases at J, with 10 bases in the middle. In germline, CDR1 is SEHNR, CDR2 FQNEAQ (reference sequence). DNA of the CDR3: TGTGCCCTTGGGGCGCCGAACACCGGGGAGCTGTTTTTT. Amino acid sequence: CALGAPNTGELFF.

This clonotype was picked up one time. The CDR3 loop is CASSKRRKVWLALTGELFF. CDR3 sequence (DNA): TGTGCCAGCAGCAAACGAAGGAAGGTTTGGCTTGCACTAACCGGGGAGCTGTTTTTT. The chain joins TRBV21-1 to TRBJ2-2. TRBV21-1 is a pseudogene. The CDR3 extends over 19 amino acids.

This clonotype was detected only a few times. This sequence joins TRBV25-1 and TRBJ1-5, with a weak D call TRBD1 (6 bases). The CDR3 loop spans 16 amino acids. V gave up 6 bases and J gave up 3 bases, with 18 bases separating them. Germline loops: CDR1 MGHDK, CDR2 SYGVNS. This CDR3 reads CASRNPDRPPNQPQHF. DNA of the CDR3: TGTGCCAGCAGGAATCCCGACAGGCCGCCCAATCAGCCCCAGCATTTT. Filled out from reference TRBV25-1 and TRBJ1-5, the complete variable domain reads EADIYQTPRYLVIGTGKKITLECSQTMGHDKMYWYQQDPGMELHLIHYSYGVNSTEKGDLSSESTVSRIRTEHFPLTLESARPSHTSQYLCASRNPDRPPNQPQHFGDGTRLSIL.

V and J are TRBV12-5 and TRBJ2-5; D might be TRBD1 (5 bases). V lost 5 bases, J lost 4 bases, and 11 bases lay in between. Germline assignment: CDR1 LGHNT and CDR2 FRNRAP. CDR3 length: 13 amino acids. The CDR3 nucleotides read TGTGCTAGTGGTCCGCAGGGCCCAGAGACCCAGTACTTC. This sequence encodes CASGPQGPETQYF.

This clonotype was seen many times. The CDR3 is CSVGAGGRETQYF. The CDR3 DNA follows: TGCAGCGTTGGAGCGGGGGGCCGTGAGACCCAGTACTTC. The chain is built from TRBV29-1 and TRBJ2-5; the match to TRBD2 covers 9 bases. The junction had 5 bases not matched to a gene; V was cut back by 4 bases and J by 5 bases. The CDR3 length is 13 residues. Germline V gene data show CDR1 as SQVTM and CDR2 as ANQGSEA.

The J gene is TRBJ1-1, the V gene TRBV12-3 or TRBV12-4; no clear D. The V end was cut by 7 bases, the J end by 5 bases, with 14 bases between. The CDR3 has 13 residues. For the CDR3, the DNA is TGTGCCAGCAACGGGAGACCGGGGACTGAAGCTTTCTTT. It encodes CASNGRPGTEAFF.